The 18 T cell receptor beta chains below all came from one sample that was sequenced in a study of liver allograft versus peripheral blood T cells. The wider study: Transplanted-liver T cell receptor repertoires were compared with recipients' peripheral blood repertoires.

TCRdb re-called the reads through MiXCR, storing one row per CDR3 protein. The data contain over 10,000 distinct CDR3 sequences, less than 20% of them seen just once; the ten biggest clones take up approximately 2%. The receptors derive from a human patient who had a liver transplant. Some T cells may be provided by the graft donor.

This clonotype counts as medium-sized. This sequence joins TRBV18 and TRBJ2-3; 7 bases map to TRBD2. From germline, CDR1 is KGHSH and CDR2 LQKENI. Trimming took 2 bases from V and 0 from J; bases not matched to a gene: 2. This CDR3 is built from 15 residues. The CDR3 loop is CASSPGGSSTDTQYF. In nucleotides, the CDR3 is TGTGCCAGCTCACCAGGCGGGAGTAGCACAGATACGCAGTATTTT.

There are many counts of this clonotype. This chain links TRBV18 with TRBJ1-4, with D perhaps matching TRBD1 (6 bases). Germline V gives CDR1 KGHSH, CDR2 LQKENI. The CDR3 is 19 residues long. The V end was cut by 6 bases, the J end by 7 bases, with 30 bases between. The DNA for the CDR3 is TGTGCCAGCTCGACCGGGCCGGGACTGGGACAACTAGAGGGTGAAAAACTGTTTTTT. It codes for CASSTGPGLGQLEGEKLFF.

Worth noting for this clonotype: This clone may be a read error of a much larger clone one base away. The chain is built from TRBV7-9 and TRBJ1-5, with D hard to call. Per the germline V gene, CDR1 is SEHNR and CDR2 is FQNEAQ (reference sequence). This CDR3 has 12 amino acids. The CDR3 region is CASSIVGQHQHF. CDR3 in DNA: TGTGCCAGCAGCATTGTCGGTCAGCACCAGCATTTT.

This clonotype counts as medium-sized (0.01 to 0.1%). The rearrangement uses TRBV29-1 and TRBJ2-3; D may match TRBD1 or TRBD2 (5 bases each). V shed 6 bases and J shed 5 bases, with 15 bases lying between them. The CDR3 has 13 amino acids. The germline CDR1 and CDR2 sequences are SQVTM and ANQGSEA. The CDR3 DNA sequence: TGCAGCGTGGGACCGGGCGTTGAAGATACGCAGTATTTT. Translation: CSVGPGVEDTQYF.

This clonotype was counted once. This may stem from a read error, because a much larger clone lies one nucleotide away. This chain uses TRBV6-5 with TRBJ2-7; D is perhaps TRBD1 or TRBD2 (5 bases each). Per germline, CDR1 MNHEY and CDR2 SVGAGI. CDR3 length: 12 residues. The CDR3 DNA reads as TGTGCCAGCAGTTCAACTTCGGGGCTCACTGTATTC. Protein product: CASSSTSGLTVF.

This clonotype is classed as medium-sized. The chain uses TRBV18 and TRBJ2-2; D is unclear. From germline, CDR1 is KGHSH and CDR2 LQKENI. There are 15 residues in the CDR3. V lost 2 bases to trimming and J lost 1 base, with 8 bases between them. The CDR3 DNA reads TGTGCCAGCTCACCAGAATCACGGAACACCGGGGAGCTGTTTTTT. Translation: CASSPESRNTGELFF.

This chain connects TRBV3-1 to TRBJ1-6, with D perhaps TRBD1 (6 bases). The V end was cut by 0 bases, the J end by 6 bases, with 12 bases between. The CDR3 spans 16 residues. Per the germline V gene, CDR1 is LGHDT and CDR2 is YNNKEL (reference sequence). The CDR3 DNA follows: TGTGCCAGCAGCCAAGAGGGGGGGCGGCGTAATTCACCCCTCCACTTT. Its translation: CASSQEGGRRNSPLHF.

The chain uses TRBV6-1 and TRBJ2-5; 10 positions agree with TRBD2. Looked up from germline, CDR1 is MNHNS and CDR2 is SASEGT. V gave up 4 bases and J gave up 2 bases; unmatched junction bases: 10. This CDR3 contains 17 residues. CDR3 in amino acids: CASSAQAGGPVQETQYF. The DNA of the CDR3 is TGTGCCAGCAGTGCCCAAGCGGGAGGGCCAGTACAAGAGACCCAGTACTTC.

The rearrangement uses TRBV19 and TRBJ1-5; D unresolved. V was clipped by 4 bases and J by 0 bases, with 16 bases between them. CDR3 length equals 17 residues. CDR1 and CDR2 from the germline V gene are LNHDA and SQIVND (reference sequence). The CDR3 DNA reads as TGTGCCAGTAGTACTAATTTCGTGCCATATAGCAATCAGCCCCAGCATTTT. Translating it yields CASSTNFVPYSNQPQHF.

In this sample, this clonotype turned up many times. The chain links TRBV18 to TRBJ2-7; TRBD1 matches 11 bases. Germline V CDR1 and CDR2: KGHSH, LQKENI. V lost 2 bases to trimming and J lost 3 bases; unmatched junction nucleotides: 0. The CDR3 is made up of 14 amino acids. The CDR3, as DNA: TGTGCCAGCTCACCAGGGACAGGGGGCTACGAGCAGTACTTC. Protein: CASSPGTGGYEQYF. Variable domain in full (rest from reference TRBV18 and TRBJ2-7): NAGVMQNPRHLVRRRGQEARLRCSPMKGHSHVYWYRQLPEEGLKFMVYLQKENIIDESGMPKERFSAEFPKEGPSILRIQQVVRGDSAAYFCASSPGTGGYEQYFGPGTRLTVT.

CDR3 loop: CASSVYDYEREGSSTDTQYF. Here the CDR3 DNA reads TGTGCCAGCAGCGTGTACGACTACGAGCGGGAGGGCTCTAGCACAGATACGCAGTATTTT. This chain joins TRBV9 and TRBJ2-3; 10 bases map to TRBD2. This CDR3 is built from 20 residues. The germline V gene encodes CDR1 SGDLS and CDR2 YYNGEE. Germline trimming cut 2 bases from V and 0 bases from J; bases unmatched to any gene: 15.

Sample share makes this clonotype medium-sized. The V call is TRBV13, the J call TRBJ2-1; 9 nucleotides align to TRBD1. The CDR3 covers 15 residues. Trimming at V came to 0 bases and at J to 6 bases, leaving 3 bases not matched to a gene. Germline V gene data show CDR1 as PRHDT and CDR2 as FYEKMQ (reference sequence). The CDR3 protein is CASSLGGTGINEQFF. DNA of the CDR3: TGTGCCAGCAGCTTAGGCGGGACAGGGATCAATGAGCAGTTCTTC.

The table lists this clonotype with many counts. CDR3 DNA: TGTGCCAGCAGTAAAGCGGGACAGGGGGGTGTAAGAACTGAAGCTTTCTTT. Its translation: CASSKAGQGGVRTEAFF. The genes are TRBV27 and TRBJ1-1; 11 positions agree with TRBD1. CDR1 is MNHEY and CDR2 is SMNVEV in the germline V gene (reference sequence). The V and J ends lost 5 bases and 5 bases, in that order; junction bases with no gene match: 13. CDR3 size: 17 residues.

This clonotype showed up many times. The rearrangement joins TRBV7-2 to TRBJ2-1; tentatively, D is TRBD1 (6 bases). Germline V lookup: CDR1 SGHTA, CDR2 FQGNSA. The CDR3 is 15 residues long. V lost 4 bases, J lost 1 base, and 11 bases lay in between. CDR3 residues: CASSSQGPSYNEQFF. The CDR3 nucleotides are TGTGCCAGCAGCTCCCAGGGGCCTTCCTACAATGAGCAGTTCTTC. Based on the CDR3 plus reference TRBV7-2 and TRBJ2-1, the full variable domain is GAGVSQSPSNKVTEKGKDVELRCDPISGHTALYWYRQSLGQGLEFLIYFQGNSAPDKSGLPSDRFSAERTGGSVSTLTIQRTQQEDSAVYLCASSSQGPSYNEQFFGPGTRLTVL.

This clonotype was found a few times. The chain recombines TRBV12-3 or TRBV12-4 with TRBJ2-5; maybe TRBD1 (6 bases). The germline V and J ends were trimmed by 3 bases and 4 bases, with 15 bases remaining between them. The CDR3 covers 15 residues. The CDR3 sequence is CASSLSQGKGETQYF. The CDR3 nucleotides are TGTGCCAGCAGTTTGTCGCAGGGGAAGGGAGAGACCCAGTACTTC.

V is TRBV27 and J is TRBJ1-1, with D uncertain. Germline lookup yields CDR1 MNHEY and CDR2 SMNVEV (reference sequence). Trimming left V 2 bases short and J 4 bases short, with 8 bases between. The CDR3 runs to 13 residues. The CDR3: CASSLGRLTEAFF. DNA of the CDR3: TGTGCCAGCAGTTTAGGCCGGCTCACTGAAGCTTTCTTT.

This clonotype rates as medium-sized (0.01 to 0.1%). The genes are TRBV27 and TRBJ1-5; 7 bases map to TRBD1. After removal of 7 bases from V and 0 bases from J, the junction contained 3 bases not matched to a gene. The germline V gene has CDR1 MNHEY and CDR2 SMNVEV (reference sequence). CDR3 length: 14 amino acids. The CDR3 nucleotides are TGTGCCAGCAAGACAGGGAATAGCAATCAGCCCCAGCATTTT. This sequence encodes CASKTGNSNQPQHF.

CDR3 nucleotide sequence: TGTGCCAGCTCATCTCGGGGGGAGCTGAACACTGAAGCTTTCTTT. Its protein is CASSSRGELNTEAFF. V and J are TRBV18 and TRBJ1-1, with D perhaps matching TRBD1 (5 bases). Trimming removed 5 bases from V and 0 bases from J, with 13 bases in between. Germline V gene lookup returns CDR1 KGHSH and CDR2 LQKENI. The CDR3 contains 15 residues.